The 9 T cell receptor beta chains below all came from one sample that was sequenced in a study of identical twins. TCRdb re-called the 5' RACE reads with MiXCR, one entry per CDR3 protein. The sample shows 200,000 to 250,000 distinct CDR3 sequences, roughly 13% of them seen only once. The data also belong to a second study, concerning yellow fever vaccine responses in identical twins.

Sequenced: memory (CD45RO+) T cells sorted from blood. The receptors were gathered from a woman aged 18-35 years in good health.

This clonotype showed up just a few times. The rearrangement joins TRBV4-2 to TRBJ2-7; D is ambiguous. This CDR3 spans 13 amino acids. The V and J ends lost 0 bases and 4 bases respectively, with 7 bases between them. Looked up from germline, CDR1 is LGHNA and CDR2 is YNFKEQ. In DNA form, the CDR3 reads TGTGCCAGCAGCCAAGAAGTGGAGTACGAGCAGTACTTC. Residues: CASSQEVEYEQYF.

This clonotype was detected a few times. The rearrangement uses TRBV7-2 and TRBJ2-3, with D possibly being TRBD2 (6 bases). Trimming took 4 bases from V and 5 from J, leaving 13 bases between them. This CDR3 spans 14 amino acids. CDR1 is SGHTA and CDR2 is FQGNSA in the germline V gene. CDR3 loop: CASSSNRLGDTQYF. The CDR3 DNA sequence: TGTGCCAGCAGCTCAAACCGACTAGGAGATACGCAGTATTTT.

V usage is TRBV9 and J usage is TRBJ2-6; maybe TRBD1 (5 bases). The germline V gene has CDR1 SGDLS and CDR2 YYNGEE. Trimming took 5 bases from V and 4 from J, leaving 13 bases between them. This CDR3 has 15 residues. This chain's CDR3 is CASSGVTAGANVLTF. In DNA form, the CDR3 reads TGTGCCAGCAGTGGGGTGACAGCCGGGGCCAACGTCCTGACTTTC. Full variable domain (missing parts from reference TRBV9 and TRBJ2-6): DSGVTQTPKHLITATGQRVTLRCSPRSGDLSVYWYQQSLDQGLQFLIQYYNGEERAKGNILERFSAQQFPDLHSELNLSSLELGDSALYFCASSGVTAGANVLTFGAGSRLTVL.

In its sample, this clonotype was seen a few times. This chain joins TRBV7-2 and TRBJ2-3, with a weak D call TRBD2 (7 bases). The V and J ends lost 2 bases and 6 bases respectively, with 21 bases between them. The CDR3 extends over 17 amino acids. Germline values: CDR1 SGHTA, CDR2 FQGNSA. The CDR3 DNA is TGTGCCAGCAGCTTAAGGGGGGGCGCCACCCCCTATGATACGCAGTATTTT. Translated: CASSLRGGATPYDTQYF.

This clonotype was recorded at least ten times. The genes are TRBV5-6 and TRBJ2-5; 12 bases agree with TRBD1. The junction had 9 bases not matched to a gene; V was cut back by 2 bases and J by 4 bases. CDR3 size: 17 residues. Germline V CDR1 and CDR2: SGHDT, YYEEEE. CDR3 sequence reads: CASSFGTGGAYGETQYF. The CDR3 coding sequence is TGTGCCAGCAGCTTCGGGACAGGGGGCGCATATGGAGAGACCCAGTACTTC.

This clonotype has at least ten counts. V usage is TRBV4-1 and J usage is TRBJ2-7, with D possibly matching TRBD1 (5 bases). There are 15 residues in the CDR3. Deletions cut 0 bases from V and 3 bases from J, with 12 bases between. Per the germline V gene, CDR1 is MGHRA and CDR2 is YSYEKL. CDR3 amino acids: CASSQEIQVYYEQYF. CDR3 sequence (DNA): TGCGCCAGCAGCCAAGAGATACAGGTTTACTACGAGCAGTACTTC.

This clonotype was recorded at least ten times. This chain uses TRBV6-2 or TRBV6-3 with TRBJ2-1; TRBD2 aligns across 13 bases. The germline V gene has CDR1 MNHEY and CDR2 SVGEGT. This CDR3 has 17 residues. V dropped 2 bases and J dropped 9; count of bases not matched to a gene: 10. The CDR3 spells CASSYDPAGLAGPEQFF. The CDR3 DNA follows: TGTGCCAGCAGTTACGACCCTGCGGGACTAGCGGGACCTGAGCAGTTCTTC.

The chain combines TRBV5-1 with TRBJ2-3; possibly TRBD1 or TRBD2 for D (5 bases each). The CDR3 has 16 residues. Trimming removed 0 bases from V and 0 bases from J, with 11 bases in between. CDR1 is SGHRS and CDR2 is YFSETQ in the germline V gene. The CDR3 region has the DNA TGCGCCAGCAGCTTGGCCGTGAGGGGTAGCACAGATACGCAGTATTTT. Translated: CASSLAVRGSTDTQYF.

This clonotype was detected ten times or more. V and J are TRBV6-2 or TRBV6-3 and TRBJ2-2, with a tentative D call TRBD1 (6 bases). CDR3 length: 14 residues. With 4 bases removed from V and 6 bases from J, the gap between germline ends came to 12 bases. Per germline, CDR1 MNHEY and CDR2 SVGEGT. The CDR3 DNA reads as TGTGCCAGCAGTTTCAACAGGGAAGCCGGGGAGCTGTTTTTT. This codes for CASSFNREAGELFF.